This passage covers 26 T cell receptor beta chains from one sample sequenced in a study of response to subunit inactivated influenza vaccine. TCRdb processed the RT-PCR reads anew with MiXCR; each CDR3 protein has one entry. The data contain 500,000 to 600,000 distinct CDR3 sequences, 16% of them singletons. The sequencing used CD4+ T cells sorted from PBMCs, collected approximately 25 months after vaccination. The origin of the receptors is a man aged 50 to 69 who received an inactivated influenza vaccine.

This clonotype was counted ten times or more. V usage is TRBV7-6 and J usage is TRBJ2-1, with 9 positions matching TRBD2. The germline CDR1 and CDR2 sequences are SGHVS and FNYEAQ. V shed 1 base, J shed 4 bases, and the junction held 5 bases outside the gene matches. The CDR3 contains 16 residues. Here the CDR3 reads CASSLEVLAGYNEQFF. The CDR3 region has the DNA TGTGCCAGCAGCTTAGAGGTCCTAGCGGGATACAATGAGCAGTTCTTC.

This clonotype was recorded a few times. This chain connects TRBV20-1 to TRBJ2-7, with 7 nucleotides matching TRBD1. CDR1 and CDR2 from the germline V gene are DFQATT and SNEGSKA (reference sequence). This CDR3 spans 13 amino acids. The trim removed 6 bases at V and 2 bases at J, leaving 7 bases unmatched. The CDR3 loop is CSAKQGQPYEQYF. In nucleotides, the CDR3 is TGCAGTGCCAAACAGGGGCAGCCCTACGAGCAGTACTTC.

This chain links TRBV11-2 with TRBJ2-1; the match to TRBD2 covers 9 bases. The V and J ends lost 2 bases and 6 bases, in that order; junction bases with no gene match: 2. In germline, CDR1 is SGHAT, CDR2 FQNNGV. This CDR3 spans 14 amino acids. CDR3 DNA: TGTGCCAGCAGCTTAAGCGGGAGGCTCAATGAGCAGTTCTTC. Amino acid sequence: CASSLSGRLNEQFF.

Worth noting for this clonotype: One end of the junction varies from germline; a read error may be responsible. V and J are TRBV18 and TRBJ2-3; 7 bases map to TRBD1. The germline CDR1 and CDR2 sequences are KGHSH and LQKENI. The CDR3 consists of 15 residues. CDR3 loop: CASSLSGTDTDPQYF. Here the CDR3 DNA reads TGTGCCAGCTCACTATCCGGGACAGACACAGATCCGCAGTATTTT.

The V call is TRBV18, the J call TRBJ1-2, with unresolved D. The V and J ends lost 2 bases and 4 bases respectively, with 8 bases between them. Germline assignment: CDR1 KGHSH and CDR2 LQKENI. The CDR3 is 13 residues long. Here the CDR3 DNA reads TGTGCCAGCTCACCATCCTCCGGCTATGGCTACACCTTC. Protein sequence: CASSPSSGYGYTF.

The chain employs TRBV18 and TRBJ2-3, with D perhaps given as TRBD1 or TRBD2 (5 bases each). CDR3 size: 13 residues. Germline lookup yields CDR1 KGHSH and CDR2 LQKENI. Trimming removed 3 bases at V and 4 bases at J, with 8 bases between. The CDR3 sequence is CASSPGASDTQYF. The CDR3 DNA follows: TGTGCCAGCTCACCCGGGGCCTCAGATACGCAGTATTTT.

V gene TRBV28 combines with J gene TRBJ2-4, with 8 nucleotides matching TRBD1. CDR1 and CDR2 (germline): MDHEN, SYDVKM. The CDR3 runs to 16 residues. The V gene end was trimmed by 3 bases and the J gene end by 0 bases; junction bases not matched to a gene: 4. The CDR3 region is CASSFQGAVAKNIQYF. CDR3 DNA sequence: TGTGCCAGCAGTTTCCAGGGGGCCGTAGCCAAAAACATTCAGTACTTC.

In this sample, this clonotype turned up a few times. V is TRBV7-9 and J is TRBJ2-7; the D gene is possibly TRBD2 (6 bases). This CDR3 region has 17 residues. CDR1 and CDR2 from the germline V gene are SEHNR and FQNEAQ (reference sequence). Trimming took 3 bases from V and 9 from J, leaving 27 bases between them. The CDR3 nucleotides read TGTGCCAGCAGCTTGGATGGACACAGAGGGATCATCGGGGGGCAGTACTTC. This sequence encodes CASSLDGHRGIIGGQYF.

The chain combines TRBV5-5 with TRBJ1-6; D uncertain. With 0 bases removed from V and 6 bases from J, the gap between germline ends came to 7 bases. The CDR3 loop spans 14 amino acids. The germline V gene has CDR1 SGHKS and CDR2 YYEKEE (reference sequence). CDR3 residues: CASSLVDLNSPLHF. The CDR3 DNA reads TGTGCCAGCAGCTTGGTAGACCTTAATTCACCCCTCCACTTT.

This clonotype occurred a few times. The CDR3 sequence is CASSQRPTSAANTGELFF. The CDR3 DNA reads TGTGCCAGCAGCCAAAGGCCAACGAGTGCTGCGAACACCGGGGAGCTGTTTTTT. The rearrangement uses TRBV14 and TRBJ2-2; no clear D gene. The CDR3 length is 18 residues. In germline, CDR1 is SGHDN, CDR2 FVKESK. The V gene lost 2 bases and the J gene lost 0 bases, with 16 bases spanning the gap.

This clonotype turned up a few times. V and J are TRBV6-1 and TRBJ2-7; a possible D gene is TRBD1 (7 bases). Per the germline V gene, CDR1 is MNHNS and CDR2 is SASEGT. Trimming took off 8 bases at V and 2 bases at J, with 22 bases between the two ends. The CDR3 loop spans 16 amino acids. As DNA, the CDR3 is TGTGCCAGCTCTAGAGGCGGGACAGTAACGACCTACGAGCAGTACTTC. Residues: CASSRGGTVTTYEQYF.

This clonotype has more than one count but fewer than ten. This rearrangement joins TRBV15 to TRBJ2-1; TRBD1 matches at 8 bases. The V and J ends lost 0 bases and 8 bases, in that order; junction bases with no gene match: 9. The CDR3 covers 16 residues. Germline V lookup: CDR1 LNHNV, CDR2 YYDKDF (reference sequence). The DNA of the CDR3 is TGTGCCACCAGCAGAGAGTATGGACAGGGTACCCATGAGCAGTTCTTC. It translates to CATSREYGQGTHEQFF.

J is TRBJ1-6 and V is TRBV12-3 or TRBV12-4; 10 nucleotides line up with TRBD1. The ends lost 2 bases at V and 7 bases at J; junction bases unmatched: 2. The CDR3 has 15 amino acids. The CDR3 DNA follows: TGTGCCAGCAGTTTATGGGACAGGGGAAATTCACCCCTCCACTTT. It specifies CASSLWDRGNSPLHF.

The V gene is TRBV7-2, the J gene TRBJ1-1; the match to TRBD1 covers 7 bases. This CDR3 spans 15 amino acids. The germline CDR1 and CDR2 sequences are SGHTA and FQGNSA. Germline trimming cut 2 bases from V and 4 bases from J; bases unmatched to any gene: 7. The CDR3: CASSLRSQGVTEAFF. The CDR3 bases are TGTGCCAGCAGCTTAAGGTCCCAGGGGGTCACTGAAGCTTTCTTT.

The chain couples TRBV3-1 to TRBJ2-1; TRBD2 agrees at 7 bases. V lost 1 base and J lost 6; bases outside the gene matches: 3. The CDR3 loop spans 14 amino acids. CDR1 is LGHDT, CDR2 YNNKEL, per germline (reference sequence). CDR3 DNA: TGTGCCAGCAGCCAAGGGGGGGGAGGCAATGAGCAGTTCTTC. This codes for CASSQGGGGNEQFF.

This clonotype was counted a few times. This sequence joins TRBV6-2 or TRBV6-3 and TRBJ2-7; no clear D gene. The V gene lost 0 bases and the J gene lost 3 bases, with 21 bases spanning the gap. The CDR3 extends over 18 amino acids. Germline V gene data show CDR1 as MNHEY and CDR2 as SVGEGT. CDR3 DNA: TGTGCCAGCAGTTACTCCTCTACGGGCCTATCCCAGAGCTACGAGCAGTACTTC. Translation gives CASSYSSTGLSQSYEQYF.

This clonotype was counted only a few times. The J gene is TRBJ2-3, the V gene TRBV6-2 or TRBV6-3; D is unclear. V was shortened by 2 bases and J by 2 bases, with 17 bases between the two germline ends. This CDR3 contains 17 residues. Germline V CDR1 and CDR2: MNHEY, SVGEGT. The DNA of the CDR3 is TGTGCCAGCAGTTACCCCAACGGAGTCGATTTCACAGATACGCAGTATTTT. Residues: CASSYPNGVDFTDTQYF.

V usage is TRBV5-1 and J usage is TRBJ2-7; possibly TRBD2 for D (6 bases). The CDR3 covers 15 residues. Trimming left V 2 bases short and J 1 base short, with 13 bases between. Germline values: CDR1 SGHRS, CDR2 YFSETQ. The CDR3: CASSFGVGGSYEQYF. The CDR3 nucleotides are TGCGCCAGCAGCTTTGGTGTCGGGGGATCCTACGAGCAGTACTTC.

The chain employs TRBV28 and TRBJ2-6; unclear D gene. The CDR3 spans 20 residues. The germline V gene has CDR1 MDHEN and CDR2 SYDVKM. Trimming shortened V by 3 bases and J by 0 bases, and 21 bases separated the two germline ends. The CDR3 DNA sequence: TGTGCCAGCAGTTTCGTCGGGCAGTTTGTAGGACCCTCTGGGGCCAACGTCCTGACTTTC. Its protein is CASSFVGQFVGPSGANVLTF.

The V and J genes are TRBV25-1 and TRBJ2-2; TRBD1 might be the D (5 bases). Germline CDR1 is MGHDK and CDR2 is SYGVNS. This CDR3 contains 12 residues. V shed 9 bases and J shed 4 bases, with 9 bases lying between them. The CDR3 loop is CARTASTGELFF. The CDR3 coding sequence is TGTGCCAGGACAGCAAGCACCGGGGAGCTGTTTTTT.

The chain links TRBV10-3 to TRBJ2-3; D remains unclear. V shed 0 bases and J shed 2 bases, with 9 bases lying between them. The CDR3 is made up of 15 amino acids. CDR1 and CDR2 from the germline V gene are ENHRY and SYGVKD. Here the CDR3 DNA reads TGTGCCATCAGTGAGTCTTCCAGGTCCACAGATACGCAGTATTTT. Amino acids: CAISESSRSTDTQYF.

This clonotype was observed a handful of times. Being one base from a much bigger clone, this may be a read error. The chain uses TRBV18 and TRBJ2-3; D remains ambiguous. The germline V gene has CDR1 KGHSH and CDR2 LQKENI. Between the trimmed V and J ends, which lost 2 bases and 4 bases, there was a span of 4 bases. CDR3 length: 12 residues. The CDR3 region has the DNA TGTGCCAGCTCACCAGACTCAGATACGCAGTATTTT. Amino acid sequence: CASSPDSDTQYF.

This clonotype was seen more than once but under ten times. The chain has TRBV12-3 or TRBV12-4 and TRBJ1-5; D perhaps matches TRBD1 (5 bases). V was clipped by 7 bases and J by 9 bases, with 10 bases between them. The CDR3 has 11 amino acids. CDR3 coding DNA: TGTGCCAGCACCTTGAGGGGGCCCCAGCATTTT. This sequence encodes CASTLRGPQHF.

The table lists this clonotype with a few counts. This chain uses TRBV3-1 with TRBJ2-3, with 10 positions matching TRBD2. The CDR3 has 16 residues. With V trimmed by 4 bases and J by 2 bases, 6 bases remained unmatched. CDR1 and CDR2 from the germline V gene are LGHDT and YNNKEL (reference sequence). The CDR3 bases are TGTGCCAGCAGCCGTACACTAGCGGGACCCACAGATACGCAGTATTTT. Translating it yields CASSRTLAGPTDTQYF.

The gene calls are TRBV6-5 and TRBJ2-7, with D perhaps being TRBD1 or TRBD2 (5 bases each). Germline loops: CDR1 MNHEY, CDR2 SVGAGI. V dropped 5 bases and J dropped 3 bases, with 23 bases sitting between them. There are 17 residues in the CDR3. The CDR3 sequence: CASSNPSTQGRYYEQYF. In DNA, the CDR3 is TGTGCCAGCAGTAACCCGTCGACTCAGGGACGTTACTACGAGCAGTACTTC.

The CDR3 is CASSQQGLGVDTQYF. In nucleotides, the CDR3 is TGTGCCAGCAGCCAACAGGGACTAGGGGTAGATACGCAGTATTTT. The rearrangement uses TRBV12-3 or TRBV12-4 and TRBJ2-3, with 8 bases aligning to TRBD2. After removal of 6 bases from V and 5 bases from J, the junction contained 10 bases not matched to a gene. The CDR3 is made up of 15 amino acids.